Listed below are T cell receptor beta chains from one sample, sequenced in a study of blood T cell repertoires in COVID-19. The repertoire was sequenced with immunoSEQ multiplex PCR; TCRdb's copy has only in-frame clones and lacks some. The repertoire holds some 110,000 clones, with about four fifths as singletons. The specimen was peripheral blood. Receptors originate from a woman of 80 years or more with acute or convalescent COVID-19. CDR3s include the opening cysteine and the closing phenylalanine or tryptophan. Fields, in order: V gene, clone size, D gene, J gene, CDR3 protein, CDR3 DNA. D genes are given only for firm matches. Part of the rows lack a size; the others show once, few, many or a class for expanded clones.

TRBV19	once	.	TRBJ2-3	CASKSLGVATDTQYF	TGTGCCAGTAAATCGCTCGGCGTAGCCACAGATACGCAGTATTTT
TRBV5-1	.	.	TRBJ1-1	CASSLGDLNTEAFF	TGCGCCAGCAGCTTGGGGGACTTGAACACTGAAGCTTTCTTT
TRBV14	.	.	TRBJ2-2	CASSQEGARGGTGELFF	TGTGCCAGCAGCCAAGAAGGGGCGCGAGGGGGCACCGGGGAGCTGTTTTTT
TRBV6-5	.	TRBD1	TRBJ2-7	CASNPGQGLYEQYF	TGTGCCAGCAACCCGGGACAGGGCCTCTACGAGCAGTACTTC
TRBV10-1	few	.	TRBJ1-2	CASRGPRRYGYTF	TGCGCCAGCAGGGGGCCGCGGAGATATGGCTACACCTTC
TRBV12-3/TRBV12-4	.	.	TRBJ1-5	CASSTHRDQPQHF	TGTGCCAGCAGCACACACCGGGATCAGCCCCAGCATTTT
TRBV7-8	.	.	TRBJ2-3	CASSLGAEGLYTQYF	TGTGCCAGCAGCTTGGGAGCGGAGGGGTTATATACGCAGTATTTT
TRBV2	.	TRBD1	TRBJ1-4	CASSVEGQLNEKLFF	TGTGCCAGCAGTGTTGAGGGACAGCTTAATGAAAAACTGTTTTTT
TRBV10-3	.	TRBD1	TRBJ1-6	CAISGQGHNSPLHF	TGTGCCATCAGTGGACAGGGGCATAATTCACCCCTCCACTTT
TRBV5-4	.	TRBD2	TRBJ2-7	CASSWGGYEQYF	TGTGCCAGCAGCTGGGGGGGTTACGAGCAGTACTTC
TRBV28	.	TRBD1	TRBJ2-4	CASRGSDAGKNIQYF	TGTGCCTCCAGGGGGTCCGATGCGGGCAAAAACATTCAGTACTTC
TRBV7-2	.	.	TRBJ1-4	CASSSPGGGKLFF	TGTGCCAGCAGCTCTCCGGGAGGGGGAAAACTGTTTTTT
TRBV23-1	.	TRBD1	TRBJ1-2	CASSPQGTGGNYGYTF	TGCGCCAGCAGCCCCCAGGGGACAGGGGGCAACTATGGCTACACCTTC
TRBV5-4	.	.	TRBJ1-1	CASTTAGGNTEAFF	TGTGCCAGCACTACGGCAGGAGGAAACACTGAAGCTTTCTTT
TRBV5-5	.	TRBD1	TRBJ1-1	CASSLLGQGFNEAFF	TGTGCCAGCAGCCTCCTGGGACAGGGTTTTAATGAAGCTTTCTTT
TRBV9	.	.	TRBJ1-2	CASSVAEGAYGYTF	TGTGCCAGCAGCGTAGCAGAAGGGGCCTATGGCTACACCTTC
TRBV6-1	.	TRBD2	TRBJ2-3	CASSERLAGTDTQYF	TGTGCCAGCAGTGAACGGCTAGCGGGAACAGATACGCAGTATTTT
TRBV28	once	TRBD1	TRBJ1-2	CASSTMGQGKGGYTF	TGTGCCAGCAGTACTATGGGACAGGGAAAAGGGGGCTACACCTTC
TRBV5-4	.	TRBD2	TRBJ2-5	CASSMRLAGNQETQYF	TGTGCCAGCAGCATGCGACTAGCGGGGAACCAAGAGACCCAGTACTTC
TRBV24-1	once	TRBD2	TRBJ2-2	CATSDPRLAGVIGELFF	TGTGCCACCAGTGATCCAAGACTAGCGGGAGTAATCGGGGAGCTGTTTTTT
TRBV15	.	.	TRBJ2-2	CATSRDQGAGELFF	TGTGCCACCAGCAGAGATCAAGGGGCCGGGGAGCTGTTTTTT
TRBV6-5	.	.	TRBJ1-4	CASRVGGINEKLFF	TGTGCCAGCAGGGTAGGGGGAATTAATGAAAAACTGTTTTTT
TRBV30	.	.	TRBJ2-1	CAWTRRNNEQFF	TGTGCCTGGACGAGGCGGAACAATGAGCAGTTCTTC
TRBV7-6	few	.	TRBJ1-1	CASSLDNSMNTEAFF	TGTGCCAGCAGCTTAGATAACAGCATGAACACTGAAGCTTTCTTT
TRBV9	.	.	TRBJ2-2	CASSVGTVSTGELFF	TGTGCCAGCAGCGTAGGGACAGTGAGCACCGGGGAGCTGTTTTTT
TRBV12-3/TRBV12-4	few	.	TRBJ1-5	CASRMAGNQPQHF	TGTGCCAGCAGAATGGCCGGCAATCAGCCCCAGCATTTT
TRBV15	.	TRBD1	TRBJ2-2	CATSRGDRGIRTGELFF	TGTGCCACCAGCAGAGGAGACAGGGGCATTAGAACCGGGGAGCTGTTTTTT
TRBV6-2/TRBV6-3	.	.	TRBJ2-5	CASSLPPGTQYF	TGTGCCAGCAGCCTACCCCCGGGGACCCAGTACTTC
TRBV29-1	.	.	TRBJ2-5	CSVEFTAQETQYF	TGCAGCGTTGAGTTTACAGCACAAGAGACCCAGTACTTC